These T cell receptor beta chains were read from a single sample in a study of shared clonotypes between healthy human individuals. The method was immunoSEQ multiplex PCR; TCRdb's version includes in-frame clones alone and lacks a portion of them. The sample has approximately 1,500,000 clones; nearly 99% are singletons. Sequencing used naive CD4+ T cells sorted from blood. These receptors were collected from a man aged 25 to 40 in good health. The CDR3 runs from the conserved cysteine through the conserved F or W. Each record gives: V gene, J gene, D gene, clone size, CDR3 DNA, CDR3 protein. A D gene is named only where the DNA matches it firmly. Expanded clones are given a class, and other clones once, few, many or no size at all.

V gene: TRBV5-3; J gene: TRBJ2-7; D gene: TRBD2; clone size: NA; CDR3 DNA: TGTGCCAGAAGCGGCGAGCGGGAGTTCAGAGACTACGAGCAGTACTTC; CDR3 protein: CARSGEREFRDYEQYF
V gene: TRBV18; J gene: TRBJ2-3; D gene: TRBD2; clone size: NA; CDR3 DNA: TGTGCCAGCTCACCCTTCGGGCTAGCGGGAATACGAGATACGCAGTATTTT; CDR3 protein: CASSPFGLAGIRDTQYF
V gene: TRBV2; J gene: TRBJ2-2; D gene: NA; clone size: NA; CDR3 DNA: TGTGCCAGCAGTGGCGACCTGGGCGGGGAGCTGTTTTTT; CDR3 protein: CASSGDLGGELFF
V gene: TRBV2; J gene: TRBJ2-5; D gene: NA; clone size: NA; CDR3 DNA: TGTGCCAGCAGTGTCCGGGATGTTGGGGAGACCCAGTACTTC; CDR3 protein: CASSVRDVGETQYF
V gene: TRBV14; J gene: TRBJ2-5; D gene: NA; clone size: NA; CDR3 DNA: TGTGCCAGCAGCCACGGGGATATCTTGGAGACCCAGTACTTC; CDR3 protein: CASSHGDILETQYF
V gene: TRBV28; J gene: TRBJ1-2; D gene: NA; clone size: NA; CDR3 DNA: TGTGCCAGCAGTTTATCAACGGGGGTCAAGGATGGCTACACCTTC; CDR3 protein: CASSLSTGVKDGYTF
V gene: TRBV2; J gene: TRBJ1-1; D gene: TRBD1; clone size: NA; CDR3 DNA: TGTGCCAGCAGTGACCGGACAGGAGGGACTGAAGCTTTCTTT; CDR3 protein: CASSDRTGGTEAFF
V gene: TRBV2; J gene: TRBJ2-7; D gene: TRBD1; clone size: once; CDR3 DNA: TGTGCCAGCAGGCCGGGACAGTGGCACTACGAGCAGTACTTC; CDR3 protein: CASRPGQWHYEQYF
V gene: TRBV5-1; J gene: TRBJ2-1; D gene: NA; clone size: NA; CDR3 DNA: TGCGCCAGCAGCTTGGCCTCGGCGGCCCAAAGGGGCTACAATGAGCAGTTCTTC; CDR3 protein: CASSLASAAQRGYNEQFF
V gene: TRBV18; J gene: TRBJ2-1; D gene: TRBD2; clone size: NA; CDR3 DNA: TGTGCCAGCTCGCCCGGGACTAGCGGGTACAATGAGCAGTTCTTC; CDR3 protein: CASSPGTSGYNEQFF
V gene: TRBV7-9; J gene: TRBJ2-7; D gene: NA; clone size: NA; CDR3 DNA: TGTGCCAGCAGGTTAGCCGGAGAGGGCTACGAGCAGTACTTC; CDR3 protein: CASRLAGEGYEQYF
V gene: TRBV28; J gene: TRBJ2-2; D gene: TRBD1; clone size: NA; CDR3 DNA: TGTGCCAGCAGTTCGAGGACAGGCAACCCTATTTACGCGAACACCGGGGAGCTGTTTTTT; CDR3 protein: CASSSRTGNPIYANTGELFF
V gene: TRBV19; J gene: TRBJ1-5; D gene: TRBD1; clone size: NA; CDR3 DNA: TGTGCCAGTAGTGGTTCGACAGGGGGGAGCAATCAGCCCCAGCATTTT; CDR3 protein: CASSGSTGGSNQPQHF
V gene: TRBV5-8; J gene: TRBJ1-5; D gene: NA; clone size: NA; CDR3 DNA: TGTGCCAGCAGCTTGGTTTGGGATCAGCCCCAGCATTTT; CDR3 protein: CASSLVWDQPQHF
V gene: TRBV7-9; J gene: TRBJ2-2; D gene: NA; clone size: NA; CDR3 DNA: TGTGCCAGCAGCCTAGAATCCACCGGGGAGCTGTTTTTT; CDR3 protein: CASSLESTGELFF
V gene: TRBV28; J gene: TRBJ2-3; D gene: TRBD2; clone size: NA; CDR3 DNA: TGTGCCAGCAGCCGGGGGCGGGGGGTCACAGATACGCAGTATTTT; CDR3 protein: CASSRGRGVTDTQYF
V gene: TRBV5-8; J gene: TRBJ1-1; D gene: TRBD1; clone size: NA; CDR3 DNA: TGTGCCAGCAACCCAGGGGGCTTGTTCACTGAAGCTTTCTTT; CDR3 protein: CASNPGGLFTEAFF
V gene: TRBV7-8; J gene: TRBJ2-3; D gene: NA; clone size: NA; CDR3 DNA: TGTGCCAGCAGCTTAGAGGCGGGTATCACAGATACGCAGTATTTT; CDR3 protein: CASSLEAGITDTQYF
V gene: TRBV27; J gene: TRBJ2-7; D gene: TRBD2; clone size: NA; CDR3 DNA: TGTGCCAGCAGTCGAAGAGCGGGAGCATGGGAGCAGTACTTC; CDR3 protein: CASSRRAGAWEQYF
V gene: TRBV19; J gene: TRBJ1-5; D gene: NA; clone size: NA; CDR3 DNA: TGTGCCACTCGAAGAGAATCCCGTAATCAGCCCCAGCATTTT; CDR3 protein: CATRRESRNQPQHF
V gene: TRBV7-2; J gene: TRBJ2-5; D gene: NA; clone size: NA; CDR3 DNA: TGTGCCAGCAGCTTCCAAGGTGGTGGGGAGACCCAGTACTTC; CDR3 protein: CASSFQGGGETQYF
V gene: TRBV10-2; J gene: TRBJ1-2; D gene: NA; clone size: NA; CDR3 DNA: TGCGCCAGCCTACCAGACAGGAACTATGGCTACACCTTC; CDR3 protein: CASLPDRNYGYTF
V gene: TRBV30; J gene: TRBJ2-7; D gene: NA; clone size: NA; CDR3 DNA: TGTGCCTGGAGCCGGGTGAAGCAGTACTTC; CDR3 protein: CAWSRVKQYF
V gene: TRBV10-3; J gene: TRBJ1-5; D gene: NA; clone size: NA; CDR3 DNA: TGTGCCATCAGCGAACATAATAGCAATCAGCCCCAGCATTTT; CDR3 protein: CAISEHNSNQPQHF
V gene: TRBV18; J gene: TRBJ2-1; D gene: TRBD2; clone size: NA; CDR3 DNA: TGTGCCAGCTCACCGGGTAGCGGGAATGAGCAGTTCTTC; CDR3 protein: CASSPGSGNEQFF
V gene: TRBV27; J gene: TRBJ2-1; D gene: TRBD2; clone size: NA; CDR3 DNA: TGTGCCAGCAGTCTAAGACTAGCGGGAGGGGGACATAGGGCCAATGAGCAGTTCTTC; CDR3 protein: CASSLRLAGGGHRANEQFF
V gene: TRBV11-2; J gene: TRBJ2-5; D gene: NA; clone size: NA; CDR3 DNA: TGTGCCAGCAGCTTATCGACACCGCAAGAGACCCAGTACTTC; CDR3 protein: CASSLSTPQETQYF
V gene: TRBV9; J gene: TRBJ1-4; D gene: NA; clone size: once; CDR3 DNA: TGTGCCAGCAGCGGTCGACAGCCTTTTAATGAAAAACTGTTTTTT; CDR3 protein: CASSGRQPFNEKLFF
V gene: TRBV7-9; J gene: TRBJ2-7; D gene: NA; clone size: NA; CDR3 DNA: TGTGCCAGCAGCTTAGCGGAATACTCCTACGAGCAGTACTTC; CDR3 protein: CASSLAEYSYEQYF
V gene: TRBV5-1; J gene: TRBJ2-6; D gene: NA; clone size: NA; CDR3 DNA: TGCGCCAGCAGCTTCGGTTTCTCTGGGGCCAACGTCCTGACTTTC; CDR3 protein: CASSFGFSGANVLTF
V gene: TRBV9; J gene: TRBJ2-1; D gene: NA; clone size: NA; CDR3 DNA: TGTGCCAGCAGCGTAGGTGTAAAGAGGACGGAATCAATCGAGTTCTTC; CDR3 protein: CASSVGVKRTESIEFF
V gene: TRBV18; J gene: TRBJ2-3; D gene: TRBD1; clone size: NA; CDR3 DNA: TGTGCCAGCTCTCTCGGGACAGCTAGCACAGATACGCAGTATTTT; CDR3 protein: CASSLGTASTDTQYF
V gene: TRBV5-5; J gene: TRBJ2-5; D gene: NA; clone size: NA; CDR3 DNA: TGTGCCAGCAGTACGACAGAGACCCAGTACTTC; CDR3 protein: CASSTTETQYF